This T cell receptor (beta chain) comes out of a study of T cells in localized non-small cell lung cancer. Regarding this clone: What it binds is not known.

Clones were sequenced by immunoSEQ multiplex PCR, and TCRdb holds only the in-frame ones, with some missing. The sample includes under 40,000 clones, roughly 87% of them seen just once. Findings and caveats of the study: Those with higher blood T cell density had longer overall survival.

The V and J ends lost 8 bases and 6 bases respectively, with 16 bases between them. Germline lookup yields CDR1 ENHRY and CDR2 SYGVKD. The CDR3 loop spans 13 amino acids. Here the sequenced sample was peripheral blood, taken before any cancer treatment. The TCR comes from a male donor aged 60 or over with stage III squamous cell lung carcinoma. The J gene is TRBJ1-2, the V gene TRBV10-3; D uncertain. The DNA of the CDR3 is TGTGCCATCCGAGCGGGGATAGAAGATGGCTACACCTTC. Translating gives CAIRAGIEDGYTF.